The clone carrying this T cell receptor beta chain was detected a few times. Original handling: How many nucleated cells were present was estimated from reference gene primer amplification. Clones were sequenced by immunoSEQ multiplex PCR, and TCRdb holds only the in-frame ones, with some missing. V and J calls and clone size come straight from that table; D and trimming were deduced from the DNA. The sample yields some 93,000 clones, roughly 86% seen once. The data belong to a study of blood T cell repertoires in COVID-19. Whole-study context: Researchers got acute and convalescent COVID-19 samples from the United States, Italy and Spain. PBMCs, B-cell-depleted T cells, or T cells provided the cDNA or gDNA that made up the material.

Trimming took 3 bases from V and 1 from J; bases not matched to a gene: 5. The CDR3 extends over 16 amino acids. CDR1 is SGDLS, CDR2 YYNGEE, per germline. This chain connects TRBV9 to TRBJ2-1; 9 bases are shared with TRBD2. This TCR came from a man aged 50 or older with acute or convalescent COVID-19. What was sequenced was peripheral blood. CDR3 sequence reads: CASSGGTSPSYNEQFF. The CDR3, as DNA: TGTGCCAGCAGCGGAGGGACTAGCCCTTCCTACAATGAGCAGTTCTTC. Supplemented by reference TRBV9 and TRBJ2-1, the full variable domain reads DSGVTQTPKHLITATGQRVTLRCSPRSGDLSVYWYQQSLDQGLQFLIQYYNGEERAKGNILERFSAQQFPDLHSELNLSSLELGDSALYFCASSGGTSPSYNEQFFGPGTRLTVL.